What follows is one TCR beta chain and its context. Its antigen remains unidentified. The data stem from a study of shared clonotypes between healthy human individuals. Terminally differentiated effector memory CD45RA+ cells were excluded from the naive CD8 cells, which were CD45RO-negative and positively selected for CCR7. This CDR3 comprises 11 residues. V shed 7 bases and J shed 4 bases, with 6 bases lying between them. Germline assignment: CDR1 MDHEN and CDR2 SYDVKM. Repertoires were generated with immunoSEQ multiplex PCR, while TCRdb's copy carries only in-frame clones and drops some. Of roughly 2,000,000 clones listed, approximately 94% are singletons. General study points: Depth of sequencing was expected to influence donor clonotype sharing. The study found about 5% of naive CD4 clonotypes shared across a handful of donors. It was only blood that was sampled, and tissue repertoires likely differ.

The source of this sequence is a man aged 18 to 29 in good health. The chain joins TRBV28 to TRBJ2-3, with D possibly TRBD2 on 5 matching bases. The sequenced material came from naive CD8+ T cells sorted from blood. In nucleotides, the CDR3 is TGTGCCAGCACGGAGGCAGATACGCAGTATTTT. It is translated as CASTEADTQYF.